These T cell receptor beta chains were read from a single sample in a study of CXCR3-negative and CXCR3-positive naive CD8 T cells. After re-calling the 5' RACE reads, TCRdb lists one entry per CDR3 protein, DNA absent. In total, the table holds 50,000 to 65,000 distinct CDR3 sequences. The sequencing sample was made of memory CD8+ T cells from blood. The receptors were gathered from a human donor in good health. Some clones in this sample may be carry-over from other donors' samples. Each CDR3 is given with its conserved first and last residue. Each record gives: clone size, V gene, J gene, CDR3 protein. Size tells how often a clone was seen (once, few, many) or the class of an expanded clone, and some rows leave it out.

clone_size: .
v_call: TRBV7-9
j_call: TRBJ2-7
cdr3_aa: CASSFQKGSNYEQYF

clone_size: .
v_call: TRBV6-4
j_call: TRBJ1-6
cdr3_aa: CASREQGSYNSPLHF

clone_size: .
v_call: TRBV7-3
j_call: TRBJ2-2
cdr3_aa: CASSLTPLAGGRTGELVF

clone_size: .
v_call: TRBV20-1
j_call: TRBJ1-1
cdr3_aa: CSARDRQVNTEAFF

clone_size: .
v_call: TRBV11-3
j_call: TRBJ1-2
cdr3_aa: CASSKRDGNYGYTF

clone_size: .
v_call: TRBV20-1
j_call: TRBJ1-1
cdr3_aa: CSARPPGTTEAFF

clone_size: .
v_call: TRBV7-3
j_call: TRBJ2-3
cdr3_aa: CASSLTGGASGRMTDTQYF

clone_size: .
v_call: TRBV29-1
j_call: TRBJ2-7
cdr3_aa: CSVVGQDPYEQYF

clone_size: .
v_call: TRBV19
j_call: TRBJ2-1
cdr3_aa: CASIEGNEQFF

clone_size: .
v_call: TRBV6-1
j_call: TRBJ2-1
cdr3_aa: CASSDVSGAPDEQFF

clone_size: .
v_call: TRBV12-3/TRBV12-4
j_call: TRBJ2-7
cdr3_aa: CASSPDRPYEQYF

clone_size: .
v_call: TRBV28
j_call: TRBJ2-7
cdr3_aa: CASSLTRAYEQYF

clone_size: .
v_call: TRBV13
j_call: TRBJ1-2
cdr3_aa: CASSSTVNYGYTF

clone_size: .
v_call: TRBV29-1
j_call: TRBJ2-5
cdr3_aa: CSARVTDREQETQYF

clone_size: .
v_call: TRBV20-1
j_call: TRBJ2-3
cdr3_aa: CSATTSGRLDTQYF

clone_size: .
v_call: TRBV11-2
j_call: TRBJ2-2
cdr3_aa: CASSLEANTGELFF

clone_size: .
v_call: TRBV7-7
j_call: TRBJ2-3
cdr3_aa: CASSHSGRASDTQYF

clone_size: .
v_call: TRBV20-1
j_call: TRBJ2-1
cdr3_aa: CSLRRAHYNEQFF

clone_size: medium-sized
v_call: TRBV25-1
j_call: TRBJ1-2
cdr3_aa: CASSGGLGTGYGYTF

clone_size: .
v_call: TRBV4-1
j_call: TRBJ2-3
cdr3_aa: CASSQVLRGTDTQYF

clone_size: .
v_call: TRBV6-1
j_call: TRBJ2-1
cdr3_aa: CASSESDEGPTGEQFF

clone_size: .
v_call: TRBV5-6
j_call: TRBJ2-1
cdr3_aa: CASSHPSTSGVIYNEQFF

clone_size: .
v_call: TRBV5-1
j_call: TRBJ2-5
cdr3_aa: CASSFDRVETQYF

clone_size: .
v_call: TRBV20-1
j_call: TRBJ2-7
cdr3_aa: CSAANREPYEQYF

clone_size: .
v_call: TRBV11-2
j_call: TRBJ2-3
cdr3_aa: CASSLSGGTVVWTQYF

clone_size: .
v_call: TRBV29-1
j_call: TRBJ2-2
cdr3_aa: CSVEVGGPSAGELFF

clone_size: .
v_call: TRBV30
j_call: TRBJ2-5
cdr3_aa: CASGEGAGHPPETQYF

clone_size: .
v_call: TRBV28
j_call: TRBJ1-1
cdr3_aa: CASSLLGQYTEAFF

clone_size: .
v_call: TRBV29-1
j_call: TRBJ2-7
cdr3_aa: CSVEGLSQGSTKGDYEQYF

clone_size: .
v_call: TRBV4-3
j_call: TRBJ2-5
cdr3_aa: CASSQDGTRVETQYF

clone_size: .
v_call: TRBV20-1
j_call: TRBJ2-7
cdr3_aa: CSARDYSGGTYEQYF

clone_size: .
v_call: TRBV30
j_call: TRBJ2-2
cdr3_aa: CAWSANTGELFF

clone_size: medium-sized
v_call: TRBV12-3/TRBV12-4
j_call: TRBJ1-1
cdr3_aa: CASSYDPGDRPEAFF

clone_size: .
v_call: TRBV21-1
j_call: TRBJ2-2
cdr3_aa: CASSKAALLGATGELFF

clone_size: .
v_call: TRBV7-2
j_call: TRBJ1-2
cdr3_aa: CASSPPGQGASYGYTF

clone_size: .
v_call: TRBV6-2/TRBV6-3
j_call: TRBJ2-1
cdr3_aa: CASSGLAGDNEQFF

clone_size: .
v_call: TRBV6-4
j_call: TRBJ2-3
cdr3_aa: CASSDSPGTTTDTQYF

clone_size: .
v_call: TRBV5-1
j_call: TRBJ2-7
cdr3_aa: CASSPIGINMDEQYF

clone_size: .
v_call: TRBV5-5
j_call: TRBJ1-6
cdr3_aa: CASSPWDRERNSPLHF

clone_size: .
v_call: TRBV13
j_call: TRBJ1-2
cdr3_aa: CASSLAGNYGYTF

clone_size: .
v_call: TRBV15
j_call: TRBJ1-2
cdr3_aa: CATSTTPWSANDYGYTF

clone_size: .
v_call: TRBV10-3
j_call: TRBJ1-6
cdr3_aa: CAISEPQLIPNTSPLHF

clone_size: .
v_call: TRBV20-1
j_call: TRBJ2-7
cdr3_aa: CSAIDGASGSYEQYF

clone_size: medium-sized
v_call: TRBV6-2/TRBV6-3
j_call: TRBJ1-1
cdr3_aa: CASSLLGTDSEAFF

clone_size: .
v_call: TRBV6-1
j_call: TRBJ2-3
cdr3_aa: CASSDSGGPGKRYF

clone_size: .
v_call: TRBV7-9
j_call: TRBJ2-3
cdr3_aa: CASSLLAGDPDTQYF

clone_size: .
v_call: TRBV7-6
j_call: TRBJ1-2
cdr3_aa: CASSPRGANYGYTF

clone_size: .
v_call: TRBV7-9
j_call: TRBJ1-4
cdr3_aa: CASSGQGFEKLFF

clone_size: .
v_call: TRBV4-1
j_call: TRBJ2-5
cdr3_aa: CASSQATGRETQYF

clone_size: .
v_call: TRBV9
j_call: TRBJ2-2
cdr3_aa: CASVDREGAGGELFF

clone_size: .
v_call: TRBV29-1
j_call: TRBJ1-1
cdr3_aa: CSVEWADRGGDTEAFF

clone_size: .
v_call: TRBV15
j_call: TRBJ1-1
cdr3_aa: CATGQGWDTEAFF

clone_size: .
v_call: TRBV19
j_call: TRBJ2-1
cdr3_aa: CASGPPAGGPNEQFF

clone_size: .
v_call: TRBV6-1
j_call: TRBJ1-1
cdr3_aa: CASTGPGTAEAFF

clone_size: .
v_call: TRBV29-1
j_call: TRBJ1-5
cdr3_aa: CSVEEGGTGNQPQHF